This T cell receptor (beta chain) originates from a study of Ad26.COV2.S vaccination and SARS-CoV-2 variants. Sequenced by immunoSEQ multiplex PCR; TCRdb stores in-frame clones only, minus some. The table lists some 420,000 clones, roughly 90% of them singletons. The CDR3 has 13 residues. Germline trimming cut 2 bases from V and 5 bases from J; bases unmatched to any gene: 1. CDR1 MNHEY and CDR2 SVGAGI come from the germline V gene. Treatment meaning: around 19 received Ad26.COV2.S at low or high dose, single or two shots; about 5 received placebo; per-sample allocation not given. Samples came from day 63 after the first vaccine or placebo injection.

The chain is built from TRBV6-5 and TRBJ1-1; the match to TRBD1 covers 8 bases. Sequenced material: peripheral blood, taken in a trial of Ad26.COV2.S vaccine versus placebo. The TCR sequence derives from a person aged 18-60 years who received the Ad26.COV2.S COVID-19 vaccine or a placebo. The CDR3 sequence is CASSYTGGTEAFF. CDR3 DNA: TGTGCCAGCAGTTACACAGGGGGGACTGAAGCTTTCTTT.